The 6 T cell receptor beta chains below come from one sample, sequenced in a study of T cell responses to AZD1222 COVID-19 vaccine. TCRdb keeps only in-frame clones here, not all; method: immunoSEQ multiplex PCR. The sample holds some 92,000 clones, about nine tenths seen once. The source material was peripheral blood, sampled on day 0 of AZD1222 vaccination. The receptor set was obtained from an adult in good health.

The table lists this clone with a count of one. This rearrangement joins TRBV7-8 to TRBJ2-7, with D tentatively TRBD1 (6 bases). Trimming stripped 4 bases from V and 5 bases from J, with 9 bases between. Germline loops: CDR1 SGHVS, CDR2 FQNEAQ. The CDR3 runs 12 residues. CDR3 sequence reads: CASSSQGNEQYF. CDR3 in DNA: TGTGCCAGCAGCTCACAGGGAAACGAGCAGTACTTC. Drawing the rest from reference TRBV7-8 and TRBJ2-7, the complete variable domain is GAGVSQSPRYKVAKRGQDVALRCDPISGHVSLFWYQQALGQGPEFLTYFQNEAQLDKSGLPSDRFFAERPEGSVSTLKIQRTQQEDSAVYLCASSSQGNEQYFGPGTRLTVT.

This chain links TRBV5-4 with TRBJ1-6; D may be TRBD1 (5 bases). The length of the CDR3 is 16 residues. V dropped 4 bases and J dropped 7 bases, with 18 bases sitting between them. CDR1 is SGHNT, CDR2 YYREEE, per germline (reference sequence). The CDR3 DNA sequence: TGTGCCAGCAGCCTCGGAGTGGGGCGAGGCAATTCACCCCTCCACTTT. This codes for CASSLGVGRGNSPLHF.

This clone was counted a single time. This sequence joins TRBV15 and TRBJ1-2; no reliable D call. The CDR3 sequence is 13 residues long. Germline values: CDR1 LNHNV, CDR2 YYDKDF (reference sequence). V dropped 0 bases and J dropped 4 bases, with 6 bases sitting between them. CDR3 DNA: TGTGCCACCAGCAGAGACAGGTCCTATGGCTACACCTTC. It yields the protein CATSRDRSYGYTF. Full variable domain (remainder filled in from reference TRBV15 and TRBJ1-2): DAMVIQNPRYQVTQFGKPVTLSCSQTLNHNVMYWYQQKSSQAPKLLFHYYDKDFNNEADTPDNFQSRRPNTSFCFLDIRSPGLGDTAMYLCATSRDRSYGYTFGSGTRLTVV.

The chain joins TRBV7-3 to TRBJ2-3; 11 nucleotides match TRBD2. The CDR3 has 15 residues. With V trimmed by 5 bases and J by 4 bases, 5 bases remained unmatched. The germline CDR1 and CDR2 sequences are SGHTA and FQGTGA. CDR3 in amino acids: CASSTASGGSDTQYF. The CDR3 nucleotides are TGTGCCAGCAGCACCGCTAGCGGGGGGTCAGATACGCAGTATTTT.

The chain has TRBV10-3 and TRBJ1-2; TRBD1 agrees at 8 bases. In germline, CDR1 is ENHRY, CDR2 SYGVKD. The ends lost 8 bases at V and 6 bases at J; junction bases unmatched: 17. This CDR3 has 16 residues. In DNA, the CDR3 is TGTGCCATCCATCTGGGGGAGGAGACAGGGGTAAATGGCTACACCTTC. Translated: CAIHLGEETGVNGYTF.

V usage is TRBV13 and J usage is TRBJ2-7, with 8 bases lining up with TRBD2. Germline loops: CDR1 PRHDT, CDR2 FYEKMQ (reference sequence). The V segment lost 0 bases and the J segment 3 bases; nucleotides outside the gene matches: 4. The CDR3 is 15 residues long. DNA of the CDR3: TGTGCCAGCAGCTTAGGTACAGCGGGAGTCTACGAGCAGTACTTC. Its protein product is CASSLGTAGVYEQYF.